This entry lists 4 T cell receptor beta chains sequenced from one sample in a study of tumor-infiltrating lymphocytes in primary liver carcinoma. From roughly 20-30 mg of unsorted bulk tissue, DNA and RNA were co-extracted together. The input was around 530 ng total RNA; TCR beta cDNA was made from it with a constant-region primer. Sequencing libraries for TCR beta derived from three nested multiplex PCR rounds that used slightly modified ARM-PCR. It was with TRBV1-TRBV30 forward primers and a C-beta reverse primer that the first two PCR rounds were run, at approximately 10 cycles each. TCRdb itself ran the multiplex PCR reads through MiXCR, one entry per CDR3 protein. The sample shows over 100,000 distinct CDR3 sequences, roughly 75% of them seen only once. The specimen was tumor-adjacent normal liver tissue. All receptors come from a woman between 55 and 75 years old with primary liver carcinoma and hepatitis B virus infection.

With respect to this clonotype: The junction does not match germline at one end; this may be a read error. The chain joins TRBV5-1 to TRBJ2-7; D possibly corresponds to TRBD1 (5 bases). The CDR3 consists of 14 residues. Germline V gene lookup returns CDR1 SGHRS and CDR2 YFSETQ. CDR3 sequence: CANSLAQGTYEQYF. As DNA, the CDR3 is TGCGCCAACAGCTTGGCCCAGGGAACCTACGAGCAGTACTTC.

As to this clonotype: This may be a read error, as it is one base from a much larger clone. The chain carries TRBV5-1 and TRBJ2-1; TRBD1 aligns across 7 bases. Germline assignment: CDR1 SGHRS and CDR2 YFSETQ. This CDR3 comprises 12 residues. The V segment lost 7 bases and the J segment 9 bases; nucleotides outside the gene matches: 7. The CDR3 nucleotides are TGCGCCAGCGAAGACAGGGTTGGTGAGCAGTTCTTC. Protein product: CASEDRVGEQFF.

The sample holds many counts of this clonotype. The CDR3 loop is CASRAGSVSFEKLFF. The CDR3 DNA reads TGTGCCAGCAGGGCAGGGTCCGTGTCGTTTGAAAAACTGTTTTTT. This sequence joins TRBV6-5 and TRBJ1-4, with D perhaps matching TRBD1 (5 bases). There are 15 residues in the CDR3. Germline V gene lookup returns CDR1 MNHEY and CDR2 SVGAGI. V was trimmed by 6 bases and J by 7 bases, leaving 18 bases between them.

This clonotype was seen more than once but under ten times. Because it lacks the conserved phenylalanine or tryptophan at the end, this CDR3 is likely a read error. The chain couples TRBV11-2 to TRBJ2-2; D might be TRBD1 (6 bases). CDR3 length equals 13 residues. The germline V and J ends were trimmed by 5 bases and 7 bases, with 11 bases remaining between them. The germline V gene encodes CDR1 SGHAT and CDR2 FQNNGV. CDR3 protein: CASSPTGIGELFL. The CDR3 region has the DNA TGTGCCAGCAGCCCGACAGGCATCGGGGAGCTGTTTCTT.